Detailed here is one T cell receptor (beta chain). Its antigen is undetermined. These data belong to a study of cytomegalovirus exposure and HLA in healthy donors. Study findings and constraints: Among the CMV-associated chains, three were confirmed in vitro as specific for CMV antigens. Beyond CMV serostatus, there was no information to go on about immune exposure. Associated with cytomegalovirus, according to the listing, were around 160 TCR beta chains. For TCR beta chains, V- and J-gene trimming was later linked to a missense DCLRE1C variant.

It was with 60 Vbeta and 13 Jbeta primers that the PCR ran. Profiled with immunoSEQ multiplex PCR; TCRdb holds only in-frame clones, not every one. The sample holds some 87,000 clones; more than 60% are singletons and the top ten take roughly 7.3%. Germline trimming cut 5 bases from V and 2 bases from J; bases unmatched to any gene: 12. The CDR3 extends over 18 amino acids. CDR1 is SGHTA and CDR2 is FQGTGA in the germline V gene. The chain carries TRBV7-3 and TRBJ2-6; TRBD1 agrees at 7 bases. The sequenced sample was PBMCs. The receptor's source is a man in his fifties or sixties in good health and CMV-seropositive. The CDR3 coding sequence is TGTGCCAGCAGCACCACAGGGGAGAGGGGCCCTGGGGCCAACGTCCTGACTTTC. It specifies CASSTTGERGPGANVLTF.